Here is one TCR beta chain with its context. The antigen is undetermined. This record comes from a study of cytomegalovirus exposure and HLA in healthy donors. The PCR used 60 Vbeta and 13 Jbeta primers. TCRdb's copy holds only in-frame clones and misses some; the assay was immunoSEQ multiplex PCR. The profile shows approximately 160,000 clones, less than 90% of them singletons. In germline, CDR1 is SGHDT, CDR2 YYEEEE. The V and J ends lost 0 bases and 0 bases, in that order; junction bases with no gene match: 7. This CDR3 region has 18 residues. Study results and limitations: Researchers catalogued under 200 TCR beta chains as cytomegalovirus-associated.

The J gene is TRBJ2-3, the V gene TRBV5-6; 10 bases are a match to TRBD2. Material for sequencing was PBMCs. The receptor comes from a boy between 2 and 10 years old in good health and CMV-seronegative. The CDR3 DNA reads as TGTGCCAGCAGCTTGGGGGCTAGCGGGGGCCAAAGCACAGATACGCAGTATTTT. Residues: CASSLGASGGQSTDTQYF.